This TCR beta chain came from a study of T cell responses to AZD1222 COVID-19 vaccine. Study observations and caveats: A rise in Spike-specific TCR breadth and depth followed two AZD1222 doses. The donors showed a predominance of white British ancestry and of females, with possible underestimation of clonal diversity. Spike was spanned by vaccine-associated CD4 TCRs, which were dominant at 160-218 and 743-854. Variant regions that are unmutated are reportedly the target of nearly half of spike-specific TCRs.

Remarks on this clone: Its specificity is unknown.

Method: immunoSEQ multiplex PCR; TCRdb's copy keeps in-frame clones and lacks some. This table has 100,000 to 140,000 clones, about 90% appearing once. The CDR3 length is 13 residues. V dropped 6 bases and J dropped 6 bases, with 11 bases sitting between them. This TCR was sampled from an adult in good health. The chain links TRBV12-3 or TRBV12-4 to TRBJ2-2, with D perhaps TRBD2 (5 bases). Sequencing was performed on peripheral blood, taken on day 0 of AZD1222 vaccination. The CDR3 bases are TGTGCCAGCAGGGTGAGAGGGTCCGGGGAGCTGTTTTTT. Translation: CASRVRGSGELFF.